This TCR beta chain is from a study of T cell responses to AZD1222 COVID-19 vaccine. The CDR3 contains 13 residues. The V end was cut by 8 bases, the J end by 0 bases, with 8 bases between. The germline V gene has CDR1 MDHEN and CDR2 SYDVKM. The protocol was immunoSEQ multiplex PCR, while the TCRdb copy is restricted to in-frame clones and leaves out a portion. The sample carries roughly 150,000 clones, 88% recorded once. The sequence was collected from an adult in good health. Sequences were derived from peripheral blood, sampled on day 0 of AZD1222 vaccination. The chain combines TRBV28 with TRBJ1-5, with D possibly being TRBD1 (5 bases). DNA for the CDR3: TGTGCCAGCGGGGGGTATAGCAATCAGCCCCAGCATTTT. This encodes CASGGYSNQPQHF.